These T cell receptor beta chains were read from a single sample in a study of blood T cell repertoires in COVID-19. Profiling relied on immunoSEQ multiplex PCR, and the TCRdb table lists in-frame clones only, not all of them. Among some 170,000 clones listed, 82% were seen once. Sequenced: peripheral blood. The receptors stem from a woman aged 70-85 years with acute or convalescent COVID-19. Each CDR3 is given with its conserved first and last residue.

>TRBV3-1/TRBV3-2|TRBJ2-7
CASSRAGTATYEQYF
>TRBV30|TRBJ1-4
CAWSPSLETTNEKLFF
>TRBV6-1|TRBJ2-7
CASSDGARGVVYEQYF
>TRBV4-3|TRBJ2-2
CASSLETGEYTGELFF
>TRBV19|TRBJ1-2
CASSISGGYYGYTF
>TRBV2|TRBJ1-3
CASRGRGVGNTIYF
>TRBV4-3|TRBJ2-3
CASSQERRNTDTQYF
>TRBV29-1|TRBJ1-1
CSVAGGGSTTEAFF
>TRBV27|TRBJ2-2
CASSYFGQGGTGELFF
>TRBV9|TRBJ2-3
CASSVGASGTTDTQYF
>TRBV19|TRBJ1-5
CASSIGQGVYNQPQHF
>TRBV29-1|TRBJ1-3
CSVLTEQGARNTIYF
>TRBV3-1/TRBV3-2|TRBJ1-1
CATQPDRTNTEAFF
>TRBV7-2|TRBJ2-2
CASSLVRGQGGELFF
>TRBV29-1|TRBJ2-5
CSVERRDRQETQYF
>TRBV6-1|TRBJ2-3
CASSEQGSPATQYF
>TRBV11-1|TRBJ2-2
CASSFVGAHGELFF